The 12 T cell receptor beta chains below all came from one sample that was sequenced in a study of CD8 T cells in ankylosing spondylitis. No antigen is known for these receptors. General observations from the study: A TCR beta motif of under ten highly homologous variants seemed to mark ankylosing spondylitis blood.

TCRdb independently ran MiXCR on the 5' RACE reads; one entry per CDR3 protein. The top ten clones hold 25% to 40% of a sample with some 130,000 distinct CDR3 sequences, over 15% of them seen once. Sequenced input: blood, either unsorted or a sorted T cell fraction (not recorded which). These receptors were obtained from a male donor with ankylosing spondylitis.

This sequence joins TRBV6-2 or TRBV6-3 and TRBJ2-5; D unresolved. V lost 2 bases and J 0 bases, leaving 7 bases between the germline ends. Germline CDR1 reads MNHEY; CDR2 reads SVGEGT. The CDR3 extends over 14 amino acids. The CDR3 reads CASSYVSYQETQYF. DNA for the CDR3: TGTGCCAGCAGTTACGTCTCGTACCAAGAGACCCAGTACTTC.

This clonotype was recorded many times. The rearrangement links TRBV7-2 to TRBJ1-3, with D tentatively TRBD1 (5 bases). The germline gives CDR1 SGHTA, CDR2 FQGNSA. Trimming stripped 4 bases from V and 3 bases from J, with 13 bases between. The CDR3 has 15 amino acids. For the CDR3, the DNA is TGTGCCAGCAGCTCAAAGCGAGGGGTTGGAAACACCATATATTTT. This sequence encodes CASSSKRGVGNTIYF.

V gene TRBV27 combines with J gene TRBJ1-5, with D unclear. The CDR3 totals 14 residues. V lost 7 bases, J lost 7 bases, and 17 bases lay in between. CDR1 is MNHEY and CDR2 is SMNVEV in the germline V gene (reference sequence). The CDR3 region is CASKSGVAHQPQHF. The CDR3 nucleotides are TGTGCCAGCAAGTCCGGGGTTGCCCACCAGCCCCAGCATTTT.

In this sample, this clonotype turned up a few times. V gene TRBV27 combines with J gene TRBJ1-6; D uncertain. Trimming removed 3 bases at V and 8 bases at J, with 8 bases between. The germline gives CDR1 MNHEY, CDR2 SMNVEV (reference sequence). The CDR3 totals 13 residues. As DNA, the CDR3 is TGTGCCAGCAGTTTTCAGGTGGATTCACCCCTCCACTTT. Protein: CASSFQVDSPLHF.

The DNA of the CDR3 is TGTGCCAGCAGCCAAGATTGGCTTACCCCCGGGGAGCTGTTTTTT. As protein: CASSQDWLTPGELFF. The chain has TRBV4-2 and TRBJ2-2; D call uncertain. From germline, CDR1 is LGHNA and CDR2 YNFKEQ. Trimming took 0 bases from V and 6 from J, leaving 11 bases between them. The CDR3 sequence is 15 residues long.

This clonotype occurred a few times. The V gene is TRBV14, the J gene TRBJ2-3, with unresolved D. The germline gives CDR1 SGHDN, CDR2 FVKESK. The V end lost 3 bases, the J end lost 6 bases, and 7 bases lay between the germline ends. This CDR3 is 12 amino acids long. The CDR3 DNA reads TGTGCCAGCAGCCACCCCGGCGATACGCAGTATTTT. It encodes CASSHPGDTQYF.

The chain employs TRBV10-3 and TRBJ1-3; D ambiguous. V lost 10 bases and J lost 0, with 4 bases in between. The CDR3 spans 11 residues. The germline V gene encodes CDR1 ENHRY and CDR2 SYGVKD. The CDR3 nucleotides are TGTGCCAGCTTCTCTGGAAACACCATATATTTT. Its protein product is CASFSGNTIYF.

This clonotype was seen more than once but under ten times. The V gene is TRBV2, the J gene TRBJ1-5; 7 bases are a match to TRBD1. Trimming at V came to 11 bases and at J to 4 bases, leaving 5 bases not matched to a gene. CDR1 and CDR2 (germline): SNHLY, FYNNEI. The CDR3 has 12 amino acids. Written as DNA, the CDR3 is TGTGCCGCTCGGGACAGAAATCAGCCCCAGCATTTT. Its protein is CAARDRNQPQHF.

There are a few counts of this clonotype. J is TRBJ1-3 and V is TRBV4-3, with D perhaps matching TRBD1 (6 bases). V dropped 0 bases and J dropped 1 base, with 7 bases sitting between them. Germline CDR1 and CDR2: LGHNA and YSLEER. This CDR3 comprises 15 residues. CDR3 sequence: CASSQDGQSGNTIYF. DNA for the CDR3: TGCGCCAGCAGCCAAGACGGACAGTCTGGAAACACCATATATTTT.

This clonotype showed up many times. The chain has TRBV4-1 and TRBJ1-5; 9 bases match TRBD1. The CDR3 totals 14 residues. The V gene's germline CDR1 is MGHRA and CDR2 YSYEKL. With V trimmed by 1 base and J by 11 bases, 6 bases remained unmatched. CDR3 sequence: CASSQAQGAMTQHF. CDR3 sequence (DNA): TGCGCCAGCAGCCAAGCACAGGGGGCTATGACCCAGCATTTT.

The DNA of the CDR3 is TGTGCCAGCGCAGGGGAGACCCAGTACTTC. It codes for CASAGETQYF. The rearrangement uses TRBV25-1 and TRBJ2-5; maybe TRBD1 (5 bases). Germline CDR1 and CDR2: MGHDK and SYGVNS. The CDR3 runs 10 residues. The V and J ends lost 8 bases and 5 bases respectively, with 6 bases between them.

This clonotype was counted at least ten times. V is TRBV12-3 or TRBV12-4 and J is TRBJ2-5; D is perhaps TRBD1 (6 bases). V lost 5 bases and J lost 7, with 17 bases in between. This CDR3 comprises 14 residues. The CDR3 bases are TGTGCCAGCAGTGGCGAACAGGGTTGGGGGACCCAGTACTTC. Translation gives CASSGEQGWGTQYF.